This T cell receptor (beta chain) was observed in a study of T cells in Graves' hyperthyroidism and ophthalmopathy (dated by TCRdb to between 2018 and 2021). Regarding the study in general: Peripheral blood samples were taken at the time of initial diagnosis, prior to any treatment. To identify distinguishing TCR V-J signatures, a discovery cohort of 90 to 100 patients was used, comprising 40 to 45 with Graves' ophthalmopathy and around 57 with stable Graves' hyperthyroidism. An independent validation cohort of about 19 hyperthyroidism patients and about 15 patients who later progressed to ophthalmopathy tested prospective prediction of ophthalmopathy. The 100 discovery patients were divided at random into training and test sets in a 7:3 ratio. In about 6 Graves' hyperthyroidism patients, the study also compared T-cell repertoires from thyroid tissue with T-cell repertoires from blood. After sampling, hyperthyroidism patients received methimazole starting at 30 mg daily, and ophthalmopathy patients received high-dose intravenous methylprednisolone. TCR Vbeta CDR3 sequencing of 135 peripheral blood samples (43 ophthalmopathy, about 75 hyperthyroidism and approximately 17 progressor patients) is reported in the paper. Study-level results and caveats: Most expanded thyroid clonotypes (frequency above 0.001) were also detected in blood, suggesting blood repertoires may reflect thyroid immune responses. In cross-validation, a model built on a 13 V-J signature told ophthalmopathy apart from stable hyperthyroidism with less than 90% sensitivity and approximately 81% specificity, and in testing the same model reached 80%/75%. During validation, the model predicted progression to ophthalmopathy a median of roughly six months ahead of onset, with 60% to 71% sensitivity and roughly 72% specificity. Sample size was not statistically predetermined, and investigators were not blinded to group allocation.

Stable Graves' hyperthyroidism was defined as no progression to ophthalmopathy during 18 months of follow-up. Hyperthyroidism patients were newly diagnosed, with disease duration under 2 months, and aged 18 to 65 years. Any patient with an uncontrolled infection, another autoimmune disease, pregnancy or lactation was excluded. Diagnoses were established on the basis of clinical symptoms, serum thyroxine and TRAb, thyroid ultrasound, and orbital computed tomography. PBMCs were separated from roughly 10 ml of fresh peripheral blood using Ficoll-Paque density gradient centrifugation. Total RNA was extracted with Trizol reagent, and quality was checked on an Agilent 2100 Bioanalyzer. The CDR3 measures 14 amino acids from cysteine to phenylalanine. Only CDR3 DNA is held: 42 bases, read in frame from base 1. Clipping removes 5 bases from V and 4 bases from J, with 5 as the unmatched junction base count.

Amplification of TCR beta CDR3 regions was carried out from RNA transcripts. A first-round RT-PCR of the TCR CDR3 used the HTBI primer set with the Qiagen OneStep RT-PCR kit. The libraries were constructed in a second round of multiplex PCR and then size-selected and purified. Sequencing of the libraries was done on an Illumina HiSeq2000 using paired-end 100 bp reads. The study's processing was this. SOAPnuke was used to process the raw data, removing reads that contained adapters or uncalled bases, had a mean Phred below 15, or lacked an exact match to the constant primer or identifier. COPE v1.2.5 was used to merge the high-quality paired reads, and each unique nucleotide sequence was defined as a clonotype. MiTCR v1.1 was used to align the clonotypes against IMGT TRBV, TRBD and TRBJ reference segments. Analysis was restricted to V-J combinations with a frequency above 0.0001, which covered roughly 99% of repertoires. The TCS score was defined as the ratio of F50 (clonal expansion) to E x V (chaos), calculated using BLOSUM62-based TCRdist between CDR3 peptides within each V-J. Welch's t-statistics and random forest reduced 500 to 550 V-J features to 10 to 15, which were used in a naive Bayes classifier (R e1071). TCRdb reprocessing: public reads trimmed at Q25 with fastp, clones called with MiXCR, in-frame beta chains kept. For every CDR3 protein sequence, its rows merge into one entry that carries the most common genes and DNA. Here the V and J calls rest on TCRdb's processing, not on the authors' analysis. Within this sample are hundreds of thousands of distinct CDR3 sequences, with 14% of them counted one time only. Of the sample, roughly 10% falls within the top ten clones.

This clonotype was picked up many times. What antigen it recognizes has not been identified. The input lacks base qualities; no much larger clone sits a single base away. Source material: blood. The receptor chain draws on TRBV12-3 or TRBV12-4 and TRBJ2-5; 9 nucleotides in the junction match TRBD1. The TCR sequence derives from a woman younger than 35 with Graves' hyperthyroidism. The DNA sequence follows: TGTGCCAGCAGTCTACAGGGGGCGGGAGAGACCCAGTACTTC. Translated, this gives CASSLQGAGETQYF.